A single sample gave rise to the 25 T cell receptor beta chains below, sequenced in a study of blood T cell repertoires in COVID-19. The repertoire was sequenced with immunoSEQ multiplex PCR; TCRdb's copy has only in-frame clones and lacks some. Of approximately 210,000 clones in the sample, around 86% were seen once. Sequencing input: PBMCs or T cells enriched from blood (not recorded which). The receptors stem from a young man in a cohort exposed to, infected with or recovered from COVID-19 (not recorded which).

The J gene is TRBJ2-7, the V gene TRBV25-1, with D unclear. The CDR3 is 16 residues long. Germline CDR1 reads MGHDK; CDR2 reads SYGVNS. V dropped 4 bases and J dropped 0 bases, with 16 bases sitting between them. CDR3 sequence reads: CASSVLGASGSYEQYF. DNA of the CDR3: TGTGCCAGCAGTGTCCTTGGAGCGTCGGGCTCCTACGAGCAGTACTTC.

This chain uses TRBV7-3 with TRBJ2-7, with TRBD2 matching over 7 bases. Germline V CDR1 and CDR2: SGHTA, FQGTGA. The length of the CDR3 is 14 residues. The V and J ends lost 4 bases and 3 bases, in that order; junction bases with no gene match: 6. The CDR3 is CASSSAPGGYEQYF. CDR3 DNA: TGTGCCAGCAGCTCTGCACCGGGGGGCTACGAGCAGTACTTC.

The J gene is TRBJ1-1, the V gene TRBV6-5; D is ambiguous. Germline assignment: CDR1 MNHEY and CDR2 SVGAGI. CDR3 length equals 15 residues. The V and J ends lost 0 bases and 4 bases respectively, with 12 bases between them. CDR3 DNA: TGTGCCAGCAGTTACTCAAACAGAGGGATCACTGAAGCTTTCTTT. It translates to CASSYSNRGITEAFF.

DNA of the CDR3: TGTGCCAGCAGCTTTACCAGCTCTGGAAACACCATATATTTT. Encoded protein: CASSFTSSGNTIYF. This sequence joins TRBV7-2 and TRBJ1-3; D unresolved. Germline assignment: CDR1 SGHTA and CDR2 FQGNSA. This CDR3 has 14 residues. V lost 3 bases to trimming and J lost 0 bases, with 6 bases between them.

The CDR3 DNA reads TGTGCCAGCAGTTCCCCGGGGGGCACAGATACGCAGTATTTT. This encodes CASSSPGGTDTQYF. V usage is TRBV6-6 and J usage is TRBJ2-3, with a weak D call TRBD2 (6 bases). The CDR3 is 14 residues long. V lost 4 bases and J 1 base, leaving 9 bases between the germline ends. CDR1 is MNHNY and CDR2 is SVGAGI in the germline V gene (reference sequence).

This chain connects TRBV28 to TRBJ2-3, with a tentative D call TRBD1 (5 bases). This CDR3 region has 15 residues. Between the trimmed V and J ends, which lost 5 bases and 2 bases, there was a span of 14 bases. Germline V CDR1 and CDR2: MDHEN, SYDVKM. The CDR3 region has the DNA TGTGCCAGCAGTCTGTGGCAGGGCCACACAGATACGCAGTATTTT. Its protein is CASSLWQGHTDTQYF. The full variable domain, rest sourced from reference TRBV28 and TRBJ2-3, is DVKVTQSSRYLVKRTGEKVFLECVQDMDHENMFWYRQDPGLGLRLIYFSYDVKMKEKGDIPEGYSVSREKKERFSLILESASTNQTSMYLCASSLWQGHTDTQYFGPGTRLTVL.

V usage is TRBV11-2 and J usage is TRBJ2-3; unclear D gene. V lost 1 base and J lost 8, with 10 bases in between. This CDR3 is built from 13 residues. Germline V gene sequence: CDR1 SGHAT, CDR2 FQNNGV. CDR3 residues: CASSLVTQRTQYF. The CDR3 bases are TGTGCCAGCAGCTTAGTTACCCAGCGTACGCAGTATTTT.

The chain recombines TRBV27 with TRBJ1-2, with 8 bases fitting TRBD1. CDR1 and CDR2 from the germline V gene are MNHEY and SMNVEV (reference sequence). J gave up 5 bases and V 3 bases, and 2 bases lay outside the gene matches. The CDR3 consists of 13 residues. CDR3 bases: TGTGCCAGCAGTTTTGGACAGGGTTATGGCTACACCTTC. It codes for CASSFGQGYGYTF.

This clone has just one count. The chain is built from TRBV27 and TRBJ1-5; possible D gene TRBD1, 6 bases. The CDR3 spans 15 residues. CDR1 is MNHEY, CDR2 SMNVEV, per germline (reference sequence). The V gene lost 5 bases and the J gene lost 6 bases, with 17 bases spanning the gap. CDR3 residues: CASSRKAGASQPQHF. The CDR3 DNA sequence: TGTGCCAGCAGTCGAAAGGCGGGGGCAAGTCAGCCCCAGCATTTT.

This sequence joins TRBV13 and TRBJ2-3; a possible D gene is TRBD2 (6 bases). Germline V gene data show CDR1 as PRHDT and CDR2 as FYEKMQ (reference sequence). V was shortened by 1 base and J by 5 bases, with 16 bases between the two germline ends. The CDR3 is 16 amino acids. In DNA, the CDR3 is TGTGCCAGCAGCTTAGTAGGTGGCGGGAAGGTAGATACGCAGTATTTT. Amino acid sequence: CASSLVGGGKVDTQYF. Filled out from reference TRBV13 and TRBJ2-3, the complete variable domain reads AAGVIQSPRHLIKEKRETATLKCYPIPRHDTVYWYQQGPGQDPQFLISFYEKMQSDKGSIPDRFSAQQFSDYHSELNMSSLELGDSALYFCASSLVGGGKVDTQYFGPGTRLTVL.

This clone was recorded a few times. The rearrangement joins TRBV4-1 to TRBJ2-7, with 7 bases matching TRBD2. Per the germline V gene, CDR1 is MGHRA and CDR2 is YSYEKL. V was clipped by 4 bases and J by 0 bases; unmatched bases: 6. The CDR3 has 15 residues. The CDR3 reads CASSPGTTSSYEQYF. Written as DNA, the CDR3 is TGCGCCAGCAGCCCCGGGACTACCAGCTCCTACGAGCAGTACTTC.

This chain joins TRBV10-2 and TRBJ2-7; 9 bases align to TRBD2. The V gene end was trimmed by 7 bases and the J gene end by 4 bases; junction bases not matched to a gene: 5. Per germline, CDR1 WSHSY and CDR2 SAAADI. The CDR3 has 13 residues. CDR3 in DNA: TGCGCCAGCACGACTAGCGGCAATTACGAGCAGTACTTC. Its translation is CASTTSGNYEQYF.

V usage is TRBV2 and J usage is TRBJ1-2; D possibly corresponds to TRBD1 (5 bases). The germline V gene has CDR1 SNHLY and CDR2 FYNNEI. This CDR3 is 13 amino acids long. Trimming stripped 5 bases from V and 6 bases from J, with 13 bases between. The CDR3 bases are TGTGCCAGCAGTAGACAGCCCCGGGATGGCTACACCTTC. Protein product: CASSRQPRDGYTF.

V gene TRBV11-2 combines with J gene TRBJ2-1; 8 nucleotides align to TRBD1. J was trimmed by 3 bases and V by 2 bases; bases with no gene match: 3. The CDR3 contains 15 residues. Germline CDR1 reads SGHAT; CDR2 reads FQNNGV. DNA for the CDR3: TGTGCCAGCAGCTTATCGGACAGGGACTACAATGAGCAGTTCTTC. Protein sequence: CASSLSDRDYNEQFF.

V gene TRBV3-1 (or the pseudogene TRBV3-2) combines with J gene TRBJ2-3, with 12 bases aligning to TRBD2. CDR3 length: 18 residues. CDR1 LGHDT and CDR2 YNNKEL come from the germline V gene (reference sequence). The V and J ends lost 4 bases and 5 bases, in that order; junction bases with no gene match: 13. CDR3 loop: CASSPFLTSGRMKDTQYF. The CDR3 nucleotides read TGTGCCAGCAGCCCCTTCCTGACTAGCGGGAGAATGAAAGATACGCAGTATTTT.

The table lists this clone with a few counts. This chain joins TRBV9 and TRBJ2-1; 11 bases are a match to TRBD2. Germline V CDR1 and CDR2: SGDLS, YYNGEE. V was pared by 2 bases and J by 0 bases, with 4 bases of the junction left unmatched. The CDR3 runs to 17 residues. CDR3 residues: CASSVTSGRDSYNEQFF. CDR3 DNA: TGTGCCAGCAGCGTTACTAGCGGGAGAGACTCCTACAATGAGCAGTTCTTC.

This sequence joins TRBV18 and TRBJ2-1; D might be TRBD2 (6 bases). Germline loops: CDR1 KGHSH, CDR2 LQKENI. Trimming took 0 bases from V and 7 from J, leaving 7 bases between them. The CDR3 is 13 amino acids. In DNA form, the CDR3 reads TGTGCCAGCTCACCACCGGGGGGTAATGAGCAGTTCTTC. Its protein product is CASSPPGGNEQFF.

V and J are TRBV10-2 and TRBJ2-7, with TRBD1 identical over 9 bases. J lost 3 bases, V lost 6 bases, and 9 bases had no gene match. Germline values: CDR1 WSHSY, CDR2 SAAADI. The CDR3 runs to 15 residues. This chain's CDR3 is CASSDGTGKIYEQYF. The CDR3 DNA sequence: TGCGCCAGCAGCGACGGGACAGGGAAAATCTACGAGCAGTACTTC.

CDR3: CASKSGDQETQYF. The CDR3 nucleotides read TGTGCCAGCAAGAGCGGGGATCAAGAGACCCAGTACTTC. J is TRBJ2-5 and V is TRBV7-9; 7 bases agree with TRBD2. The CDR3 extends over 13 amino acids. Germline V CDR1 and CDR2: SEHNR, FQNEAQ (reference sequence). The ends lost 7 bases at V and 2 bases at J; junction bases unmatched: 4.

The chain carries TRBV9 and TRBJ1-3; no clear D gene. This CDR3 is 14 amino acids long. Germline CDR1 is SGDLS and CDR2 is YYNGEE. Trimming left V 2 bases short and J 0 bases short, with 6 bases between. DNA of the CDR3: TGTGCCAGCAGCGTCGCAGACTCTGGAAACACCATATATTTT. Translating gives CASSVADSGNTIYF.

The sample holds a few counts of this clone. The V and J genes are TRBV4-2 and TRBJ2-3; TRBD1 might be the D (5 bases). This CDR3 comprises 18 residues. The V and J ends lost 2 bases and 1 base respectively, with 19 bases between them. In germline, CDR1 is LGHNA, CDR2 YNFKEQ. CDR3 in amino acids: CASSQTSRGRAGTDTQYF. In DNA form, the CDR3 reads TGTGCCAGCAGCCAAACGTCGAGAGGCAGGGCGGGCACAGATACGCAGTATTTT.

The J gene is TRBJ1-4, the V gene TRBV18; weak D call: TRBD1 (5 bases). V gave up 2 bases and J gave up 3 bases, with 16 bases separating them. CDR1 KGHSH and CDR2 LQKENI come from the germline V gene. The CDR3 loop spans 17 amino acids. CDR3 sequence: CASSPKSPGSANEKLFF. The DNA of the CDR3 is TGTGCCAGCTCACCAAAATCTCCAGGGTCGGCTAATGAAAAACTGTTTTTT.

This clone was counted a single time. The chain has TRBV29-1 and TRBJ2-6; TRBD2 matches 9 bases. V lost 7 bases, J lost 0 bases, and 10 bases stayed unmatched. Germline lookup yields CDR1 SQVTM and CDR2 ANQGSEA. This CDR3 is 17 amino acids long. CDR3 sequence (DNA): TGCAGCGCAGTCTCAGGCGGGAGGGCCTCTGGGGCCAACGTCCTGACTTTC. It specifies CSAVSGGRASGANVLTF.

In regard to this clone: One junction end disagrees with the germline gene, perhaps due to a read error. In nucleotides, the CDR3 is TGTGCCAGCACCTTGCTTGGACTAGCGGGAGCTACCTCCTACAATGAGCAGTTCTTC. Translated, it gives CASTLLGLAGATSYNEQFF. The chain links TRBV5-8 to TRBJ2-1; 13 positions agree with TRBD2. The CDR3 runs to 19 residues. The germline CDR1 and CDR2 sequences are SGHTS and YDEGEE.

This clone was observed a single time. This chain uses TRBV9 with TRBJ2-3; possible D gene TRBD2, 5 bases. The germline V and J ends were trimmed by 0 bases and 2 bases, with 7 bases remaining between them. Germline CDR1 is SGDLS and CDR2 is YYNGEE. The CDR3 length is 14 residues. The CDR3 DNA is TGTGCCAGCAGCGTAGACGGGGTCACAGATACGCAGTATTTT. Translating gives CASSVDGVTDTQYF.